Reported below is one T cell receptor (beta chain). This entry belongs to a study of cytomegalovirus exposure and HLA in healthy donors. Study information: The same platform was used for the 90 to 150 validation repertoires and the approximately 670 first-cohort repertoires, a later analysis reported.

Here immunoSEQ multiplex PCR was the method, and the copy in TCRdb shows in-frame clones only, minus some. The repertoire includes 100,000 to 150,000 clones, about 96% of them detected once, and 1.5% to 2% sits in the top ten. The sequenced sample was PBMCs. This clonotype originated in a man between 18 and 35 years old in good health and CMV-seronegative.

CDR3 sequence: CSVRRGTAETQYF. The CDR3 nucleotides read TGCAGCGTTAGGCGGGGGACCGCGGAGACCCAGTACTTC. This chain joins TRBV29-1 and TRBJ2-5; 7 positions match TRBD2. This CDR3 is built from 13 residues. Germline loops: CDR1 SQVTM, CDR2 ANQGSEA. Unmatched junction bases numbered 8, after V lost 5 bases and J lost 5 bases.